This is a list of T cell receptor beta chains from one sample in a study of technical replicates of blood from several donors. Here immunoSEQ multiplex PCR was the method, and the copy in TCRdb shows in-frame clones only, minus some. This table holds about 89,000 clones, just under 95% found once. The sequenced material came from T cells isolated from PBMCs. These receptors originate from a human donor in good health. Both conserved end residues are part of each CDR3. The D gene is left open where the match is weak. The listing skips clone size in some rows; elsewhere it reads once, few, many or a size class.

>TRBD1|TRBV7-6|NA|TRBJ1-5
CASSLDRGRPQHF
TGTGCCAGCAGCTTAGACAGGGGGCGGCCCCAGCATTTT
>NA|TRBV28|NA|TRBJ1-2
CASSLQAYGYTF
TGTGCCAGCAGCCTTCAGGCCTATGGCTACACCTTC
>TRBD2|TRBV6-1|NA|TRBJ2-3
CASSVGTSYTDTQYF
TGTGCCAGCAGTGTAGGGACTAGCTACACAGATACGCAGTATTTT
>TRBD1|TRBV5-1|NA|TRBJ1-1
CASSYGTGGDTEAFF
TGCGCCAGCAGCTACGGGACAGGGGGGGACACTGAAGCTTTCTTT
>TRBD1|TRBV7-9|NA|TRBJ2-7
CASSTTYRGEQYF
TGTGCCAGCAGCACAACGTACAGGGGCGAGCAGTACTTC
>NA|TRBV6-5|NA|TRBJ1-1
CACRGQGAENTEAFF
TGTGCCTGCCGCGGTCAAGGGGCAGAGAACACTGAAGCTTTCTTT
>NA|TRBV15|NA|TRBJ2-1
CATSRVRGSNYNEQFF
TGTGCCACCAGCAGAGTCCGCGGCAGCAATTACAATGAGCAGTTCTTC
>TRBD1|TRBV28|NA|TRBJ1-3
CASSPAGTVSGNTIYF
TGTGCCAGCAGTCCCGCGGGGACAGTGAGTGGAAACACCATATATTTT
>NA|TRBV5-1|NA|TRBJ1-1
CASSSRESRSTEAFF
TGCGCCAGCAGCTCGAGGGAATCAAGGTCCACTGAAGCTTTCTTT
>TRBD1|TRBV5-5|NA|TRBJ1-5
CASSLASGQGGVPQHF
TGTGCCAGCAGCTTGGCCTCGGGACAGGGAGGGGTCCCCCAGCATTTT
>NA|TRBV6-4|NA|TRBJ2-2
CASSDSLEGGGELFF
TGTGCCAGCAGTGACTCGTTAGAGGGCGGCGGGGAGCTGTTTTTT
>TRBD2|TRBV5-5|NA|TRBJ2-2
CASTLSGGANTGELFF
TGTGCCAGCACCCTTAGCGGGGGGGCGAACACCGGGGAGCTGTTTTTT
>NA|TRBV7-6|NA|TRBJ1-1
CASRKQENTEAFF
TGTGCCAGCCGAAAACAGGAGAACACTGAAGCTTTCTTT
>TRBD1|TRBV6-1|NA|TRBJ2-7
CASSVGQGATEQYF
TGTGCCAGCAGTGTCGGACAGGGGGCTACCGAGCAGTACTTC
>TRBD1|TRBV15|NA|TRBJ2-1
CATSREPGDRGLYNEQFF
TGTGCCACCAGCAGGGAGCCCGGGGACAGGGGGCTCTACAATGAGCAGTTCTTC
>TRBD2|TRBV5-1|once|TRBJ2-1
CASSLELAGNEQFF
TGCGCCAGCAGCTTGGAACTAGCGGGCAATGAGCAGTTCTTC
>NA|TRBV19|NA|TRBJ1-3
CASSTDRSSGNTIYF
TGTGCCAGTAGTACAGACCGGAGCTCTGGAAACACCATATATTTT
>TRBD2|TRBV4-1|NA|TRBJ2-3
CASSQKSGLYALAGEHTDTQYF
TGCGCCAGCAGCCAGAAATCAGGGCTTTATGCGCTAGCGGGAGAACACACAGATACGCAGTATTTT
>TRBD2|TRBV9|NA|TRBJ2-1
CASSAPGLAGGRNEQFF
TGTGCCAGCAGTGCCCCGGGACTAGCGGGGGGGCGGAATGAGCAGTTCTTC
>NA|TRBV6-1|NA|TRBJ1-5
CASTQWEGSNQPQHF
TGTGCCAGCACCCAATGGGAGGGAAGCAATCAGCCCCAGCATTTT
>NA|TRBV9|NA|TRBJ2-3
CASSEQGTDTQYF
TGTGCCAGCAGCGAACAGGGTACAGATACGCAGTATTTT
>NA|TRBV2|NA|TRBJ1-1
CASSPAGQNTEAFF
TGTGCCAGCAGTCCAGCGGGACAGAACACTGAAGCTTTCTTT
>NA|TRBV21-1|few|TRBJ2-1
CASSKGKGLAGGRIGNEQFF
TGTGCCAGCAGCAAAGGAAAGGGACTAGCGGGGGGGAGAATTGGCAATGAGCAGTTCTTC
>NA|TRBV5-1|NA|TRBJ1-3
CASRQTAGNTIYF
TGCGCCAGCAGACAGACGGCTGGAAACACCATATATTTT
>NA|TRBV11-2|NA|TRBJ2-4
CASSTGAQWAKNIQYF
TGTGCCAGCAGCACTGGGGCCCAATGGGCCAAAAACATTCAGTACTTC
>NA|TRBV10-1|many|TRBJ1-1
CASSERGGTEAFF
TGCGCCAGCAGTGAGAGAGGTGGCACTGAAGCTTTCTTT
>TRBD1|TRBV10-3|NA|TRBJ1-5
CAISELTGNQPQHF
TGTGCCATCAGTGAGTTGACAGGGAATCAGCCCCAGCATTTT
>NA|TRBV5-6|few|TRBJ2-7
CASSRPARPTRQYF
TGTGCCAGCAGCCGGCCAGCGAGGCCTACACGTCAGTACTTC
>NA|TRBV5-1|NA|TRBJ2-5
CASALGGSETQYF
TGCGCCAGCGCCCTGGGGGGTTCGGAGACCCAGTACTTC
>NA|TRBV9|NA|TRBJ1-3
CASSVITGTDGTIYF
TGTGCCAGCAGCGTGATAACAGGAACCGATGGTACCATATATTTT
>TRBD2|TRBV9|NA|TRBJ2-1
CASSVPGLARNNEQFF
TGTGCCAGCAGCGTACCGGGACTAGCGAGAAACAATGAGCAGTTCTTC
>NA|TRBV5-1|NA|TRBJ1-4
CASSLGAGDREKLFF
TGCGCCAGCAGCTTGGGGGCAGGGGATAGGGAAAAACTGTTTTTT
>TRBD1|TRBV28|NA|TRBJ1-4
CASSLMGQGYEKLFF
TGTGCCAGCAGTTTAATGGGACAGGGGTATGAAAAACTGTTTTTT
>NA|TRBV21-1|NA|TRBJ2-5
CASSPRQGAKGETQYF
TGTGCCAGCAGCCCACGACAGGGGGCAAAGGGCGAGACCCAGTACTTC
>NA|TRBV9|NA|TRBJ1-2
CASSSRLRGGYGYTF
TGTGCCAGCAGCTCGCGCCTACGGGGTGGCTATGGCTACACCTTC
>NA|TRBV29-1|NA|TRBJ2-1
CSVLVIRGNEQFF
TGCAGCGTTCTTGTAATTCGGGGGAATGAGCAGTTCTTC
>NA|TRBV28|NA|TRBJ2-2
CASKRHLNTGELFF
TGTGCCAGCAAACGACACCTGAACACCGGGGAGCTGTTTTTT
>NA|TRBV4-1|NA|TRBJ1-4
CASSLQRVGGYEKLFF
TGCGCCAGCAGCTTACAAAGGGTAGGGGGTTATGAAAAACTGTTTTTT
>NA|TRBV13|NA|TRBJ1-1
CASSWRGEGDTEAFF
TGTGCCAGCAGCTGGAGGGGGGAGGGGGACACTGAAGCTTTCTTT
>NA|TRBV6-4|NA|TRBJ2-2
CASSDGGIGGTGELFF
TGTGCCAGCAGTGACGGGGGTATAGGGGGCACCGGGGAGCTGTTTTTT
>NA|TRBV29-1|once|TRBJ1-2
CSVSFLVTGREIITDYGYTF
TGCAGCGTCTCCTTCCTAGTGACAGGCAGAGAAATTATAACTGACTATGGCTACACCTTC
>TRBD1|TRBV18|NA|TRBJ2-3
CASSRDSSDTQYF
TGTGCCAGCTCACGGGACAGTTCAGATACGCAGTATTTT
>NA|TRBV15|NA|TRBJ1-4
CATPAGQGKTSNEKLFF
TGTGCCACCCCAGCTGGGCAGGGAAAGACCTCGAATGAAAAACTGTTTTTT
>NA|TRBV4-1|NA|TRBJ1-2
CASSPGYPGRFYGYTF
TGCGCCAGCAGCCCCGGATATCCAGGCAGATTCTATGGCTACACCTTC
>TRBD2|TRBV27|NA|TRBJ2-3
CASSPLAGPTDTQYF
TGTGCCAGCAGCCCACTAGCGGGACCCACAGATACGCAGTATTTT
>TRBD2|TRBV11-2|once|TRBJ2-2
CASSSGTSGIPGELFF
TGTGCCAGCAGTTCGGGGACTAGCGGGATTCCCGGGGAGCTGTTTTTT
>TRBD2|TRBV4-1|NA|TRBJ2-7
CASSQGGGGYEQYF
TGCGCCAGCAGCCAGGGCGGGGGGGGCTACGAGCAGTACTTC
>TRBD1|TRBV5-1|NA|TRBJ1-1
CASSPDRLEAFF
TGCGCCAGCAGCCCGGACAGGCTTGAAGCTTTCTTT
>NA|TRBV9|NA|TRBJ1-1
CASSGDLNTEAFF
TGTGCCAGCAGTGGGGACTTGAACACTGAAGCTTTCTTT
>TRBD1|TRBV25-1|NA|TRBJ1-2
CASSETGAGGYTF
TGTGCCAGCAGTGAGACAGGGGCAGGGGGCTACACCTTC
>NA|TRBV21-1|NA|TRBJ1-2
CASPTRPGTYGYTF
TGTGCCAGCCCCACTAGGCCAGGAACCTATGGCTACACCTTC
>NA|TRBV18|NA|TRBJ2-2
CASSPPSGTGELFF
TGTGCCAGCTCACCACCGTCGGGGACCGGGGAGCTGTTTTTT
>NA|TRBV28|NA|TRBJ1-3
CASSLGRAHGNTIYF
TGTGCCAGCAGCCTAGGGAGGGCTCATGGAAACACCATATATTTT
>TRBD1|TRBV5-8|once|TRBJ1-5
CATTIGDQGAHQPQHF
TGTGCCACTACAATTGGGGACCAGGGGGCGCATCAGCCCCAGCATTTT
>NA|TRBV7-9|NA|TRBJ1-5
CASSLGAGDLNQPQHF
TGTGCCAGCAGCTTAGGGGCAGGGGATCTCAATCAGCCCCAGCATTTT
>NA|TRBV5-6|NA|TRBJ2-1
CASSLYSRNEQFF
TGTGCCAGCAGCTTGTACAGTCGCAATGAGCAGTTCTTC
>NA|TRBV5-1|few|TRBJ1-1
CASSLPGNTEAFF
TGCGCCAGCAGCTTGCCGGGGAACACTGAAGCTTTCTTT
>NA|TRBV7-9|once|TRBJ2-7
CASSFRGGTYEQYF
TGTGCCAGCAGCTTCCGGGGAGGGACATACGAGCAGTACTTC
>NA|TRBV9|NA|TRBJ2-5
CASSPREGSGETQYF
TGTGCCAGCAGCCCCCGAGAGGGGAGCGGGGAGACCCAGTACTTC
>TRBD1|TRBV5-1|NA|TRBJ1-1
CASSGDRGETEAFF
TGCGCCAGCAGCGGGGACAGGGGGGAAACTGAAGCTTTCTTT